This T cell receptor beta chain was identified during a study of Ad26.COV2.S vaccination and SARS-CoV-2 variants. The overall study: Recipients of Ad26.COV2.S got it intramuscularly, once or twice 56 days apart. Study-level results: Measurements of TCR breadth and depth may have given underestimates of the total T cell responses.

Of note for this clone: Its specificity is not known.

Noted treatment: roughly 18 received Ad26.COV2.S at low or high dose, single or two shots; several received placebo; per-sample allocation not given. Samples were taken on day 63 after the first vaccine or placebo injection. Vaccine was an Ad26 vector expressing Wuhan-strain SARS-CoV-2 spike. The method was immunoSEQ multiplex PCR; TCRdb's version includes in-frame clones alone and lacks a portion of them. Of some 320,000 clones listed, approximately 80% are singletons. The ends were cut back, 1 base at V and 2 bases at J, with 13 bases in the middle. The CDR3 runs to 15 residues. Germline values: CDR1 SGHKS, CDR2 YYEKEE (reference sequence).

This chain connects TRBV5-5 to TRBJ2-7; D is undetermined. The receptor was derived from a person aged 18-60 years who received the Ad26.COV2.S COVID-19 vaccine or a placebo. The source material was peripheral blood, sampled in a trial of Ad26.COV2.S vaccine versus placebo. CDR3 amino acids: CASSLYGAAAYEQYF. The CDR3 coding sequence is TGTGCCAGCAGCTTGTATGGTGCGGCCGCCTACGAGCAGTACTTC.